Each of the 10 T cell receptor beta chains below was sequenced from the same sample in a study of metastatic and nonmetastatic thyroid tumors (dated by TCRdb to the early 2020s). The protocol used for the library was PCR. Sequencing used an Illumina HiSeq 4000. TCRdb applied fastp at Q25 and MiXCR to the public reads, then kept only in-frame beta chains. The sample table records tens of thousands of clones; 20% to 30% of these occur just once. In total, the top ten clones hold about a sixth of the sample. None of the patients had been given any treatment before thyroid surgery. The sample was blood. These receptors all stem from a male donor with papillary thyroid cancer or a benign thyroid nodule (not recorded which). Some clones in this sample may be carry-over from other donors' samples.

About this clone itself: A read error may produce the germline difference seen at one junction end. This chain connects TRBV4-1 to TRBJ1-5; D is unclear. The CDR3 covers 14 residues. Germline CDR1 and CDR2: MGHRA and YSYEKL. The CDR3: CASIQEPWPQPQHF. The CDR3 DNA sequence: TGCGCCAGCATCCAAGAACCATGGCCTCAGCCCCAGCATTTT.

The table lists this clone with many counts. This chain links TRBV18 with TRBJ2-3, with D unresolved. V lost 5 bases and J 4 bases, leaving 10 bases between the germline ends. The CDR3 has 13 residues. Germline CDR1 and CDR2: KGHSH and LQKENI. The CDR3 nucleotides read TGTGCCAGCTCATCCCAGGAACCAGATACGCAGTATTTT. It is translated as CASSSQEPDTQYF.

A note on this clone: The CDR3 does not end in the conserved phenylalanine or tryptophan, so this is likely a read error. DNA of the CDR3: TGTGCCAGCAGTTACTCCGTACTAGCGGGAATCTACAATTACCAGTTCTAC. It yields the protein CASSYSVLAGIYNYQFY. The rearrangement uses TRBV6-2 or TRBV6-3 and TRBJ2-1, with 10 bases aligning to TRBD2. The CDR3 is 17 residues long. V lost 0 bases, J lost 13 bases, and 15 bases stayed unmatched. Germline CDR1 reads MNHEY; CDR2 reads SVGEGT.

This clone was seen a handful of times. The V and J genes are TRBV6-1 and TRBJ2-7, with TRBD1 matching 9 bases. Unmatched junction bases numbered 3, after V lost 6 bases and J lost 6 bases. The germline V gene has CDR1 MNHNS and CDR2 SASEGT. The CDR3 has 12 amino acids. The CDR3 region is CASRPQGAEQYF. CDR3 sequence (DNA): TGTGCCAGCAGACCACAGGGGGCCGAGCAGTACTTC.

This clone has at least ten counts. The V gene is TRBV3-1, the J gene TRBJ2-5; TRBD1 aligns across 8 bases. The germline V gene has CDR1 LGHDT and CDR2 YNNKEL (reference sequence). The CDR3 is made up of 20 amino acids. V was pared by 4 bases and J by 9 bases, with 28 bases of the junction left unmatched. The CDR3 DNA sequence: TGTGCCAGCAGCCCCGAAGGGGCCAGGGGGCTGGGGACTGCCACCGGGGCCCAGTACTTC. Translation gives CASSPEGARGLGTATGAQYF.

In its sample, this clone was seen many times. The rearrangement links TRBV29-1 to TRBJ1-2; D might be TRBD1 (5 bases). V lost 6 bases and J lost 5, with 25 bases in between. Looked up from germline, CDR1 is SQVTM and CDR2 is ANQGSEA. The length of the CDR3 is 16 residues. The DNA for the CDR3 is TGCAGCGTCGCTCCGGAGGGGCCCACCTCGCCGTATGGCTACACCTTC. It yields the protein CSVAPEGPTSPYGYTF.

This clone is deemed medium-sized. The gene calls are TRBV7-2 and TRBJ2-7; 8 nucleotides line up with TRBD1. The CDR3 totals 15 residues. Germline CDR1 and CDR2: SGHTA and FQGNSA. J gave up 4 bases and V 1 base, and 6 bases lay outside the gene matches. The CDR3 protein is CASSLGQGKAYEQYF. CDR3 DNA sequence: TGTGCCAGCAGCTTAGGACAGGGGAAGGCGTACGAGCAGTACTTC.

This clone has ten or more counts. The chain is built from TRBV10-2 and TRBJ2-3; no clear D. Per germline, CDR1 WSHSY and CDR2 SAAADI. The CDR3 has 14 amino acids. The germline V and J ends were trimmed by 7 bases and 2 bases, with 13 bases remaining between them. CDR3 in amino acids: CASIPEEHTDTQYF. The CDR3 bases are TGCGCCAGCATTCCAGAGGAGCACACAGATACGCAGTATTTT.

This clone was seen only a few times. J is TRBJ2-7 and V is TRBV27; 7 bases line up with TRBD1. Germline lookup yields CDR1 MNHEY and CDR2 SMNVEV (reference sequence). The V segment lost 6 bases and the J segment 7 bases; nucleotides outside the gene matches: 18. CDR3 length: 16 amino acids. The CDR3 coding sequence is TGTGCCAGCAGGGGGTTCGGACAGGAACCTTCGGGAGAGCAGTACTTC. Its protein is CASRGFGQEPSGEQYF.

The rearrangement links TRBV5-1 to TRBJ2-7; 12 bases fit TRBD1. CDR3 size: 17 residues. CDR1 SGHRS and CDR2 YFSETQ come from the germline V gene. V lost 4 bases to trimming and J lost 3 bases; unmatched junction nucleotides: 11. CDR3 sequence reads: CASSLPGQGAFLYEQYF. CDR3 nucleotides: TGCGCCAGCAGCCTTCCGGGACAGGGGGCTTTTCTCTACGAGCAGTACTTC.